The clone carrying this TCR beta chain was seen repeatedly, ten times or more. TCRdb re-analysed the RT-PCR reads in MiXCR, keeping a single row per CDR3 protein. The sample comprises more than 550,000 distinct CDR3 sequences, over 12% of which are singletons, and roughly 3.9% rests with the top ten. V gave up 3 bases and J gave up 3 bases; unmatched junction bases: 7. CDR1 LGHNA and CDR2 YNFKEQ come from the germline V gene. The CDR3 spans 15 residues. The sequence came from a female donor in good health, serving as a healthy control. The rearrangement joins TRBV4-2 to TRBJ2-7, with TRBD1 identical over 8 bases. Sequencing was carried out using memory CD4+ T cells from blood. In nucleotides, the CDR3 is TGTGCCAGCAGCCAGAACCCCGGGACAGGCTACGAGCAGTACTTC. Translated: CASSQNPGTGYEQYF.